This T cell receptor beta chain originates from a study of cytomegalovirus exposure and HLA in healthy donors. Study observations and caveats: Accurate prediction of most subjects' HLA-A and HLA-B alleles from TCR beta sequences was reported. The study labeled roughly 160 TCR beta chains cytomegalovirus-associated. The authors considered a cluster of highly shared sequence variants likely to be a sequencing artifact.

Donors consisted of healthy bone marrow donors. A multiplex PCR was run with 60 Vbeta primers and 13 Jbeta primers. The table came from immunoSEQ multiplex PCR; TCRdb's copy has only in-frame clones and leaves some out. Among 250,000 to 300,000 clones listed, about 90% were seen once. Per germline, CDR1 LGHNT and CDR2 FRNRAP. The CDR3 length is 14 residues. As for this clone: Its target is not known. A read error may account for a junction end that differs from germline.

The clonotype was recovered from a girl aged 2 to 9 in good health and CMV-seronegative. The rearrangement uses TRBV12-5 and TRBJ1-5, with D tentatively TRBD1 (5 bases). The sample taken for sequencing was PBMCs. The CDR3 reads CASGLPQGHQPQHF. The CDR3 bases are TGTGCTAGTGGTTTGCCCCAAGGACATCAGCCCCAGCACTTT.